This is a list of T cell receptor beta chains from one sample in a study of T cell changes during pregnancy in multiple sclerosis. Data came from immunoSEQ multiplex PCR; TCRdb stores just in-frame clones and leaves some out. The repertoire holds tens of thousands of clones, with roughly 94% as singletons. The sequencing here drew on peripheral blood, taken after pregnancy. These receptors all stem from a female donor in good health, enrolled as a control in a pregnancy study. The CDR3 runs from the conserved cysteine through the conserved F or W. The order of the fields is J gene, V gene, clone size, D gene, CDR3 protein, CDR3 DNA. A D gene is named only where the DNA matches it firmly. The listing skips clone size in some rows; elsewhere it reads once, few, many or a size class.

>TRBJ1-2|TRBV4-1|-|-
CASSQGGTGPNYGYTF
TGCGCCAGCAGCCAAGGTGGTACAGGACCTAACTATGGCTACACCTTC
>TRBJ1-1|TRBV10-3|-|-
CAISESPGTEAFF
TGTGCCATCAGTGAGTCCCCGGGCACTGAAGCTTTCTTT
>TRBJ2-3|TRBV2|-|-
CASSTQGSSTDTQYF
TGTGCCAGCAGTACACAGGGATCTAGCACAGATACGCAGTATTTT
>TRBJ1-1|TRBV5-1|-|TRBD1
CASIPQGAPNTEAFF
TGCGCCAGCATCCCACAGGGGGCTCCGAACACTGAAGCTTTCTTT
>TRBJ2-7|TRBV6-5|-|-
CASSYSKGSYEQYF
TGTGCCAGCAGTTACTCCAAGGGGTCCTACGAGCAGTACTTC
>TRBJ2-3|TRBV4-2|-|TRBD2
CASSQELAGGTDTQYF
TGTGCCAGCAGCCAAGAACTAGCGGGAGGCACAGATACGCAGTATTTT
>TRBJ1-1|TRBV6-6|-|TRBD1
CASSTTGGMTEAFF
TGTGCCAGCAGTACTACAGGGGGCATGACTGAAGCTTTCTTT
>TRBJ2-7|TRBV28|-|TRBD1
CASSLPTGTYEQYF
TGTGCCAGCAGTTTACCGACAGGGACCTACGAGCAGTACTTC
>TRBJ2-7|TRBV4-1|-|-
CASSQMTNYEQYF
TGCGCCAGCAGCCAAATGACAAACTACGAGCAGTACTTC
>TRBJ2-3|TRBV11-2|once|TRBD2
CASGGTSRADTQYF
TGTGCCAGCGGGGGGACTAGTCGGGCAGATACGCAGTATTTT
>TRBJ2-2|TRBV7-9|-|-
CASSSSLGGWTGELFF
TGTGCCAGCAGCTCCTCTCTAGGGGGATGGACCGGGGAGCTGTTTTTT
>TRBJ1-2|TRBV27|-|-
CASSLVMAGPYGYTF
TGTGCCAGCAGTTTGGTAATGGCAGGGCCCTATGGCTACACCTTC
>TRBJ2-3|TRBV9|-|-
CASSVWGSTDTQYF
TGTGCCAGCAGCGTATGGGGCTCGACAGATACGCAGTATTTT
>TRBJ2-7|TRBV28|-|-
CASSLPEYRLSYEQYF
TGTGCCAGCAGTCTCCCGGAATACCGACTCTCCTACGAGCAGTACTTC
>TRBJ2-3|TRBV7-6|-|-
CASSPEPGSPSTDTQYF
TGTGCCAGCAGCCCCGAGCCCGGGAGCCCTAGCACAGATACGCAGTATTTT
>TRBJ1-1|TRBV5-1|once|-
CASSSVLAGTNTEAFF
TGCGCCAGCAGCTCCGTCCTGGCGGGGACTAACACTGAAGCTTTCTTT
>TRBJ2-1|TRBV11-1|-|TRBD1
CASSSTWGQGHLKQFF
TGTGCCAGCAGCTCTACCTGGGGACAGGGACACCTCAAGCAGTTCTTC
>TRBJ1-2|TRBV27|once|TRBD1
CASSLLGTANGYTF
TGTGCCAGCAGTTTATTAGGGACAGCAAATGGCTACACCTTC
>TRBJ2-7|TRBV5-1|-|TRBD2
CASSPGLAASYEQYF
TGCGCCAGCAGCCCTGGACTAGCGGCCTCCTACGAGCAGTACTTC
>TRBJ2-1|TRBV19|-|TRBD2
CASSFSGYSYNEQFF
TGTGCCAGTAGTTTTAGCGGGTATTCCTACAATGAGCAGTTCTTC
>TRBJ1-1|TRBV5-1|-|-
CASSFNAGNYNTEAFF
TGCGCCAGCAGCTTCAACGCAGGGAATTATAACACTGAAGCTTTCTTT
>TRBJ1-1|TRBV5-1|-|-
CASSLQLQGGTEAFF
TGCGCCAGCAGCTTGCAGTTGCAGGGTGGCACTGAAGCTTTCTTT
>TRBJ1-1|TRBV15|-|-
CATSRDRQGSPSNTEAFF
TGTGCCACCAGCAGAGATCGGCAGGGGAGTCCCTCGAACACTGAAGCTTTCTTT
>TRBJ1-4|TRBV5-1|-|TRBD1
CASSSGGNEKLFF
TGCGCCAGCAGCTCAGGGGGCAATGAAAAACTGTTTTTT
>TRBJ2-3|TRBV5-1|-|TRBD2
CASSFTSGTDTQYF
TGCGCCAGCAGCTTTACTAGCGGCACAGATACGCAGTATTTT
>TRBJ2-2|TRBV18|-|-
CASSPRLTRGSTGELFF
TGTGCCAGCTCACCACGTCTTACCAGGGGCTCGACCGGGGAGCTGTTTTTT
>TRBJ2-3|TRBV18|-|-
CASSPIQGPDTQYF
TGTGCCAGCTCACCTATTCAGGGGCCAGATACGCAGTATTTT
>TRBJ2-1|TRBV19|-|TRBD2
CASSRGLAGSEQFF
TGTGCCAGTAGTAGGGGACTAGCGGGCTCGGAGCAGTTCTTC
>TRBJ2-7|TRBV28|-|-
CATREQGYEQYF
TGTGCCACACGGGAACAGGGCTACGAGCAGTACTTC
>TRBJ2-7|TRBV28|-|TRBD2
CASKLAGVHEQYF
TGTGCCAGCAAACTAGCGGGAGTCCACGAGCAGTACTTC
>TRBJ2-3|TRBV4-1|-|-
CASSQGWGTLRDTQYF
TGCGCCAGCAGCCAAGGATGGGGGACTTTAAGGGATACGCAGTATTTT
>TRBJ2-7|TRBV23-1|-|TRBD1
CASIGQGGYEQYF
TGCGCCAGCATAGGACAGGGGGGCTACGAGCAGTACTTC
>TRBJ2-3|TRBV18|-|-
CASSLLLRAVNTDTQYF
TGTGCCAGCTCACTACTCTTGCGGGCCGTTAACACAGATACGCAGTATTTT
>TRBJ1-4|TRBV14|-|-
CASIGAGIIKVFF
TGTGCCAGCATTGGGGCAGGAATAATTAAGGTGTTTTTT
>TRBJ2-5|TRBV11-2|-|-
CASSLVPGPQETQYF
TGTGCCAGCAGCTTAGTACCAGGCCCCCAAGAGACCCAGTACTTC
>TRBJ2-5|TRBV30|once|TRBD2
CASSGGLAGGKNF
TGTGCCTCCTCTGGGGGACTAGCGGGAGGCAAGAACTTC
>TRBJ2-7|TRBV21-1|-|-
CASSKLGGRTYEQYF
TGTGCCAGCAGCAAACTGGGAGGGAGGACCTACGAGCAGTACTTC
>TRBJ2-4|TRBV5-6|-|TRBD2
CASSLYYREGAKNIQYF
TGTGCCAGCAGCTTGTATTATCGGGAGGGGGCCAAAAACATTCAGTACTTC
>TRBJ1-2|TRBV5-6|-|-
CASSLTGVGSYGYTF
TGTGCCAGCAGCTTAACAGGCGTGGGTTCCTATGGCTACACCTTC
>TRBJ2-7|TRBV2|-|TRBD1
CASTSGTDTYEQYF
TGTGCCAGCACCTCCGGGACAGACACCTACGAGCAGTACTTC
>TRBJ2-7|TRBV4-2|-|-
CASSQVSGEQYF
TGTGCCAGCAGCCAAGTTTCGGGAGAGCAGTACTTC
>TRBJ2-1|TRBV6-5|-|TRBD2
CASLSPLAGEQFF
TGTGCCAGCCTTTCCCCACTAGCGGGGGAGCAGTTCTTC
>TRBJ1-5|TRBV5-4|-|-
CASSVQGQPQHF
TGTGCCAGCAGCGTACAGGGTCAGCCCCAGCATTTT
>TRBJ2-5|TRBV30|-|TRBD2
CAWSNGASGGETQYF
TGTGCCTGGAGTAATGGGGCTAGCGGTGGAGAGACCCAGTACTTC
>TRBJ2-1|TRBV7-2|-|-
CASSLEGARPHEQFF
TGTGCCAGCAGCTTAGAAGGGGCCAGACCCCATGAGCAGTTCTTC
>TRBJ1-5|TRBV27|-|-
CASSMGGNQPQHF
TGTGCCAGCAGCATGGGGGGTAATCAGCCCCAGCATTTT
>TRBJ2-7|TRBV7-2|-|-
CASSFRGSTYEQYF
TGTGCCAGCAGCTTTAGGGGCAGCACCTACGAGCAGTACTTC
>TRBJ2-3|TRBV4-1|-|-
CASSQVGAVGTQYF
TGCGCCAGCAGCCAAGTGGGGGCTGTGGGTACGCAGTATTTT
>TRBJ1-2|TRBV29-1|once|-
CSVEERGGRGYTF
TGCAGCGTTGAAGAAAGGGGTGGACGTGGCTACACCTTC
>TRBJ2-2|TRBV7-9|medium-sized|-
CASSPPGTGELFF
TGTGCCAGCAGCCCTCCGGGCACCGGGGAGCTGTTTTTT
>TRBJ2-5|TRBV9|-|-
CASSVGLAEQETQYF
TGTGCCAGCAGCGTAGGATTAGCGGAACAAGAGACCCAGTACTTC
>TRBJ2-3|TRBV7-2|-|TRBD2
CASSFIREGLDTQYF
TGTGCCAGCAGCTTTATACGGGAGGGCCTCGATACGCAGTATTTT